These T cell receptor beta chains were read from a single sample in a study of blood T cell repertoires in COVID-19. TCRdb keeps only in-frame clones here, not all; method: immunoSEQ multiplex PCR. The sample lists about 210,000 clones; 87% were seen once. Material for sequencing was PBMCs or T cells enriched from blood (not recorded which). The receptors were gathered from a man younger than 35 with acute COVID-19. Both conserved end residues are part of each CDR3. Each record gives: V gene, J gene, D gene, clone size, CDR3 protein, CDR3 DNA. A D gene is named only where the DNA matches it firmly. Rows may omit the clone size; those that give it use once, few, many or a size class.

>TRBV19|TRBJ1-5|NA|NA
CASRRGIGNSNQPQHF
TGTGCCAGTAGGCGGGGGATAGGGAATAGCAATCAGCCCCAGCATTTT
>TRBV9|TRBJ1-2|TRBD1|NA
CASSPETGPFNYGYTF
TGTGCCAGCAGCCCCGAGACAGGGCCTTTCAACTATGGCTACACCTTC
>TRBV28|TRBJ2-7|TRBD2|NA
CASSVHQAGGNEQYF
TGTGCCAGCAGCGTTCATCAAGCGGGAGGTAACGAGCAGTACTTC
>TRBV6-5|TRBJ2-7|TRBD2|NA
CASRSTSGRDYEQYF
TGTGCCAGCAGATCGACTAGCGGGAGGGACTACGAGCAGTACTTC
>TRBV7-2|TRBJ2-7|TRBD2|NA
CASSTRTSGSDEQYF
TGTGCCAGCAGCACCCGGACTAGCGGGAGTGACGAGCAGTACTTC
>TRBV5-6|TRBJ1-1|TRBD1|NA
CASSLGDRANTEAFF
TGTGCCAGCAGCTTGGGGGACAGGGCGAACACTGAAGCTTTCTTT
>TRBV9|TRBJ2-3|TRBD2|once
CASSVEGNGRVLTDTQYF
TGTGCCAGCAGCGTAGAGGGGAACGGGAGGGTCCTCACAGATACGCAGTATTTT
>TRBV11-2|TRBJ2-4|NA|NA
CASSFRVNSENIQYF
TGTGCCAGCAGCTTCAGGGTGAACTCCGAAAACATTCAGTACTTC
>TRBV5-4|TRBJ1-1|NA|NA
CASSSPGQPQPMAFF
TGTGCCAGCAGCTCCCCCGGACAGCCGCAACCAATGGCTTTCTTT
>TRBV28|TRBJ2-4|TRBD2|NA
CASSILPSGSDIQYF
TGTGCCAGCAGCATCCTTCCTAGCGGGAGTGACATTCAGTACTTC
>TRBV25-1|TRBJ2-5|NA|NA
CASNKEEPKETQYF
TGTGCCAGCAACAAGGAGGAGCCCAAAGAGACCCAGTACTTC
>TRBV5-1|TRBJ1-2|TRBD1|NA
CASSLRDRDYGYTF
TGCGCCAGCAGCTTGCGGGACAGGGACTATGGCTACACCTTC